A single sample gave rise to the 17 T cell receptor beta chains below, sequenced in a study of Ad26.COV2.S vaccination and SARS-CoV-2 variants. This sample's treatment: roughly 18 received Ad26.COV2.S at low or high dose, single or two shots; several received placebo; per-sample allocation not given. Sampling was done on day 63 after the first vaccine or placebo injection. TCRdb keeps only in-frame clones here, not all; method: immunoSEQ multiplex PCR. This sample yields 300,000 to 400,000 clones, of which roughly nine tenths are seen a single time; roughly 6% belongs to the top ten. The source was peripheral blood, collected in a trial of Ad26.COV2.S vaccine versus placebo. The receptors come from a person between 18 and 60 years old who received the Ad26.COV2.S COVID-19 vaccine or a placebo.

CDR3 sequence reads: CASALGQGTYNEQFF. The CDR3 nucleotides read TGTGCCAGCGCCCTTGGGCAGGGGACTTACAATGAGCAGTTCTTC. The V call is TRBV5-5, the J call TRBJ2-1; D is possibly TRBD1 or TRBD2 (6 bases each). The V gene lost 7 bases and the J gene lost 4 bases, with 18 bases spanning the gap. Germline V gene lookup returns CDR1 SGHKS and CDR2 YYEKEE (reference sequence). CDR3 length: 15 amino acids. Full variable domain (rest looked up from reference TRBV5-5 and TRBJ2-1): DAGVTQSPTHLIKTRGQQVTLRCSPISGHKSVSWYQQVLGQGPQFIFQYYEKEERGRGNFPDRFSARQFPNYSSELNVNALLLGDSALYLCASALGQGTYNEQFFGPGTRLTVL.

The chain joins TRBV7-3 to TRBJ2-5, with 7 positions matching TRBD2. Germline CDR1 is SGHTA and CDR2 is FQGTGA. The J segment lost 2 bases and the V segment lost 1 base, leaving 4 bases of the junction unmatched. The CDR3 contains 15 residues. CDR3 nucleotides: TGTGCCAGCAGCTTAAGACTAGCAGGGCAAGAGACCCAGTACTTC. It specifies CASSLRLAGQETQYF.

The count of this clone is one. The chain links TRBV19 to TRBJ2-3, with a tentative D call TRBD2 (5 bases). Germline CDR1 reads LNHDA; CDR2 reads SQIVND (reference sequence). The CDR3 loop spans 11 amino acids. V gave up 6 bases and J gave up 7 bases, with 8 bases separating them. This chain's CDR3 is CASRTGNTQYF. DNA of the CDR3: TGTGCCAGTAGGACGGGGAATACGCAGTATTTT.

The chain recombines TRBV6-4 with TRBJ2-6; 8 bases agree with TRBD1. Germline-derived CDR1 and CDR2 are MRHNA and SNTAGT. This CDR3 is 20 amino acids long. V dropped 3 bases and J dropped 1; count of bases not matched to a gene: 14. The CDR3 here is CASSESPPGQEGSGANVLTF. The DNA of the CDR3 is TGTGCCAGCAGTGAATCGCCACCGGGACAGGAGGGGTCTGGGGCCAACGTCCTGACTTTC.

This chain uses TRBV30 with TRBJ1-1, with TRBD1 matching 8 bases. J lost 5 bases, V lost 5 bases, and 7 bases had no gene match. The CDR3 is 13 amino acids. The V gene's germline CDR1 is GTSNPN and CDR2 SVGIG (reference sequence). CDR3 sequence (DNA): TGTGCCTGGGACGGACAGGGATATACTGAAGCTTTCTTT. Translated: CAWDGQGYTEAFF.

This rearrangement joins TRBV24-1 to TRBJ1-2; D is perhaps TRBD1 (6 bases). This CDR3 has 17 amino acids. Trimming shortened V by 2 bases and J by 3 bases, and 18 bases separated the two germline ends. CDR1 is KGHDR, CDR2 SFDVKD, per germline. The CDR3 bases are TGTGCCACCAGTGATTGGGGGCCCTTACGGTTCGACTATGGCTACACCTTC. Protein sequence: CATSDWGPLRFDYGYTF.

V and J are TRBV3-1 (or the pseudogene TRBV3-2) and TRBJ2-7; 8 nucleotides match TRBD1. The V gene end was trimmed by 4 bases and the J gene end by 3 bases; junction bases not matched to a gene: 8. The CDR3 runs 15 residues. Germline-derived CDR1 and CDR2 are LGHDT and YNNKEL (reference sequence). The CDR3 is CASSPRGTGNYEQYF. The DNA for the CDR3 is TGTGCCAGCAGCCCTAGGGGGACAGGCAACTACGAGCAGTACTTC.

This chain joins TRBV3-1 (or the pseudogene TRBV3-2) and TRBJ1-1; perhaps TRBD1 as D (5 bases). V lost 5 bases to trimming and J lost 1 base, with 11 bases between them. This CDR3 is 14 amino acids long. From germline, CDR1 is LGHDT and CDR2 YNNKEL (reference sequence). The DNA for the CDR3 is TGTGCCAGCAGCGGACGAACAGGGAACACTGAAGCTTTCTTT. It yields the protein CASSGRTGNTEAFF.

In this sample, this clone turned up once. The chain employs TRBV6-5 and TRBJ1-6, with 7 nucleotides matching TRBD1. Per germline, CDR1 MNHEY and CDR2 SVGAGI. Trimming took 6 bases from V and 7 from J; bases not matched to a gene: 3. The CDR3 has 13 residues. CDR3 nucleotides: TGTGCCAGCAGAGTGACAGGGAATTCACCCCTCCACTTT. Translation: CASRVTGNSPLHF.

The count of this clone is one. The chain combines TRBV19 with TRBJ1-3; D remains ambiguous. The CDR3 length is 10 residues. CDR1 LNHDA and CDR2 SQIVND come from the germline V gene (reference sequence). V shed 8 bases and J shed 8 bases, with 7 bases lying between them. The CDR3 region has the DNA TGTGCCAGTGAAGAGGACACCATATATTTT. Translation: CASEEDTIYF. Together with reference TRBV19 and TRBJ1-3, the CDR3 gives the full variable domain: DGGITQSPKYLFRKEGQNVTLSCEQNLNHDAMYWYRQDPGQGLRLIYYSQIVNDFQKGDIAEGYSVSREKKESFPLTVTSAQKNPTAFYLCASEEDTIYFGEGSWLTVV.

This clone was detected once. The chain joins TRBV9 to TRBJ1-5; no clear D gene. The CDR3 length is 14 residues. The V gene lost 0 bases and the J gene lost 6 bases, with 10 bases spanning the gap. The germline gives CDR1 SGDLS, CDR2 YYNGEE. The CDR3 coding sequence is TGTGCCAGCAGCGTAGACAATTCGGTTCAGCCCCAGCATTTT. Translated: CASSVDNSVQPQHF.

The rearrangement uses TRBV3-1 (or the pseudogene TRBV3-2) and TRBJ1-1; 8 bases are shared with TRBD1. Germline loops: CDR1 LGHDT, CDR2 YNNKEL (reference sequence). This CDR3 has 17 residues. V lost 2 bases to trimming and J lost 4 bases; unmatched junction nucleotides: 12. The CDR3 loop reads CASSQQSTGVWGTEAFF. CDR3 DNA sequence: TGTGCCAGCAGCCAACAGTCGACAGGGGTTTGGGGCACTGAAGCTTTCTTT.

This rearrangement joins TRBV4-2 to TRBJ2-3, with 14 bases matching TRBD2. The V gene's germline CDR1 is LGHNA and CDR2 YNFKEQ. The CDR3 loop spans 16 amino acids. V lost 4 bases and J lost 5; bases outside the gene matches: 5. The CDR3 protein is CASSPRLAGGGDTQYF. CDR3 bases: TGTGCCAGCAGCCCCCGACTAGCGGGAGGGGGAGATACGCAGTATTTT.

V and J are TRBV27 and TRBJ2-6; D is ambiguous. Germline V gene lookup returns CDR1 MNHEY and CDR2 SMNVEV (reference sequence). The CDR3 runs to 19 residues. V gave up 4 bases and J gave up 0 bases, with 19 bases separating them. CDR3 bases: TGTGCCAGCAGTTCCTCCGACTGGAGTATTGTCTCTGGGGCCAACGTCCTGACTTTC. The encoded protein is CASSSSDWSIVSGANVLTF. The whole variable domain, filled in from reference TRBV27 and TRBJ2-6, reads EAQVTQNPRYLITVTGKKLTVTCSQNMNHEYMSWYRQDPGLGLRQIYYSMNVEVTDKGDVPEGYKVSRKEKRNFPLILESPSPNQTSLYFCASSSSDWSIVSGANVLTFGAGSRLTVL.

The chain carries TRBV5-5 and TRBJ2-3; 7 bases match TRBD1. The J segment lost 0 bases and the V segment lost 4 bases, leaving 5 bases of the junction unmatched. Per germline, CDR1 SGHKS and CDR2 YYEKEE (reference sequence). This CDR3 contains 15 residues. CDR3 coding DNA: TGTGCCAGCAGCAGGGGACAGCAAAGCACAGATACGCAGTATTTT. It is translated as CASSRGQQSTDTQYF.

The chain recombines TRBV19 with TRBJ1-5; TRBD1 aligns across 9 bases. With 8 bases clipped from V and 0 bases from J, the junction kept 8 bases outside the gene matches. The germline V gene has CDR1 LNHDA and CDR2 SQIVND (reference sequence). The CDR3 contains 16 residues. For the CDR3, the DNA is TGTGCCAGTGAACAGGGGGCTGGGTATAGCAATCAGCCCCAGCATTTT. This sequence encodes CASEQGAGYSNQPQHF.

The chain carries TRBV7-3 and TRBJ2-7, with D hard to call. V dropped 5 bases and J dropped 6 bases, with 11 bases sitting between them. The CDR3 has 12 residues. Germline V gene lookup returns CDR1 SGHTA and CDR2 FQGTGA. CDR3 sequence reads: CASSPDGIEQYF. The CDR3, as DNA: TGTGCCAGCAGCCCCGACGGAATCGAGCAGTACTTC. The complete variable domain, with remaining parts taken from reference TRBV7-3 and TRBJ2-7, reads GAGVSQTPSNKVTEKGKYVELRCDPISGHTALYWYRQSLGQGPEFLIYFQGTGAADDSGLPNDRFFAVRPEGSVSTLKIQRTERGDSAVYLCASSPDGIEQYFGPGTRLTVT.